This is a list of T cell receptor beta chains from one sample in a study of STAT5B mutations in CD4+ large granular lymphocyte leukemia. The method was immunoSEQ multiplex PCR; TCRdb's version includes in-frame clones alone and lacks a portion of them. The data contain over 45,000 clones, approximately 70% of them singletons. The source material was CD4+ T cells from blood buffy coats. These receptor sequences come from a human donor in good health. CDR3s include the opening cysteine and the closing phenylalanine or tryptophan. A D gene is named only where the DNA matches it firmly. Only some rows state a clone size, as once, few, many or a class for expanded clones.

J	size	D	V	DNA	CDR3
TRBJ1-1	few	.	TRBV6-5	TGTGCCAGCAGTTCAGGGTTCGGGGACGCTGAAGCTTTCTTT	CASSSGFGDAEAFF
TRBJ1-1	.	.	TRBV28	TGTGCCAGCAGTCTCCAGGAAGACACTGAAGCTTTCTTT	CASSLQEDTEAFF
TRBJ2-5	.	TRBD2	TRBV10-3	TGTGCCATCAGTACGTCTAGCGGACTCCAAGAGACCCAGTACTTC	CAISTSSGLQETQYF
TRBJ2-3	.	.	TRBV7-9	TGTGCCTATTCCCAGATTGGCACAGATACGCAGTATTTT	CAYSQIGTDTQYF
TRBJ2-2	.	TRBD2	TRBV29-1	TGCAGCGTTGAGAGGCTAGCGGGGGGGGGTACCGGGGAGCTGTTTTTT	CSVERLAGGGTGELFF
TRBJ2-2	.	.	TRBV5-1	TGCGCCAGCAGCTTGACAAAAAACACCGGGGAGCTGTTTTTT	CASSLTKNTGELFF
TRBJ1-2	.	.	TRBV7-8	TGTGCCAGCAGCTTAGCCGGAGGACAGAGTATTAACTTC	CASSLAGGQSINF
TRBJ1-1	.	.	TRBV6-5	TGTGCCAGCAGTTCGGAGGTAGGGGCCACTGAAGCTTTCTTT	CASSSEVGATEAFF
TRBJ1-4	.	.	TRBV11-2	TGTGCCAGCAGCTTACGGGGCGCGGATGAAAAACTGTTTTTT	CASSLRGADEKLFF
TRBJ2-1	few	TRBD1	TRBV4-2	TGTGCCAGCAGGGGACAGGGCCAATACAATGAGCAGTTCTTC	CASRGQGQYNEQFF
TRBJ2-3	.	.	TRBV7-2	TGTGCCAGTAGCTTAGTTCTGGGACCACAGTATTTT	CASSLVLGPQYF